The clone carrying this T cell receptor beta chain was seen a few times. Its antigen is not identified. Each donor supplied around 9.9 milliliters of peripheral blood. This entry comes from a study of blood T cells in healthy people across ages. Overall study findings and caveats: Unsorted PBMCs prevented conclusive naive versus antigen-experienced comparison. Percentage of naive T cells showed a strong correlation with TCR beta diversity.

For the second PCR, which ran for roughly 6 to 11 cycles, a sample-barcoded 5' primer and a J-beta primer mix were used. Researchers report that a template-switch adaptor with 12 random nucleotides tagged each cDNA molecule. TCRdb redid the calling of the 5' RACE reads with MiXCR, one entry per CDR3 protein. In the table there are around 2 million distinct CDR3 sequences, 35% to 50% of which are singletons. The CDR3 is 15 amino acids. CDR1 SEHNR and CDR2 FQNEAQ come from the germline V gene (reference sequence). Trimming took off 2 bases at V and 4 bases at J, with 14 bases between the two ends. The sample was blood. This clonotype originated in a human donor in good health. The chain joins TRBV7-9 to TRBJ1-2; D possibly corresponds to TRBD1 (5 bases). CDR3 in DNA: TGTGCCAGCAGCTTAAGTTATCAAGGGGCCTATGGCTACACCTTC. Translated: CASSLSYQGAYGYTF. The full variable domain, with the rest looked up from reference TRBV7-9 and TRBJ1-2, is DTGVSQNPRHKITKRGQNVTFRCDPISEHNRLYWYRQTLGQGPEFLTYFQNEAQLEKSRLLSDRFSAERPKGSFSTLEIQRTEQGDSAMYLCASSLSYQGAYGYTFGSGTRLTVV.